The sample holds a few counts of the clone carrying this T cell receptor (beta chain). This record comes from a study of blood T cell repertoires in COVID-19. Turning to the study itself: Samples taken during acute and convalescent COVID-19 were collected in the United States, Italy and Spain. Sample material is recorded as cDNA or gDNA derived from T cells, B-cell-depleted T cells, or PBMCs.

In the original processing: Scientists estimated how many nucleated cells there were by amplifying reference gene primers. Sequenced by immunoSEQ multiplex PCR; TCRdb stores in-frame clones only, minus some. V and J calls and clone size are as listed in that table; D and trimming were resolved from the DNA. The sample consists of approximately 180,000 clones, around 80% of them appearing once. The sequence derives from a woman aged 50 to 60 with acute COVID-19. Sample: PBMCs or T cells enriched from blood (not recorded which).

CDR3 residues: CASSADRMYGYTF. CDR3 DNA: TGTGCCAGCAGCGCAGACAGGATGTATGGCTACACCTTC. The chain carries TRBV7-2 and TRBJ1-2; D might be TRBD1 (6 bases). CDR3 length: 13 amino acids. Trimming removed 5 bases at V and 5 bases at J, with 12 bases between. Per germline, CDR1 SGHTA and CDR2 FQGNSA.